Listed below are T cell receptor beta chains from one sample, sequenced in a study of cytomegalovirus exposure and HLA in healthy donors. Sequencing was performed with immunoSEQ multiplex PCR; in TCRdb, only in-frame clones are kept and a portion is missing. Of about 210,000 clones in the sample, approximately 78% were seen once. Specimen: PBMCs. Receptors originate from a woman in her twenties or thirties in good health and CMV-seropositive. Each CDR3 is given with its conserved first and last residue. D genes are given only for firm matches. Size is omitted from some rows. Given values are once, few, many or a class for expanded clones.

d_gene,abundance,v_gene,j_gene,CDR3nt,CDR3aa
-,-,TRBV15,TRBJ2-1,TGTGCCACCAGCAGAGAGGCAGTTGAGCAGTTCTTC,CATSREAVEQFF
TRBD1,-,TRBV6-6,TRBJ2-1,TGTGCCAGCAGTTCCTTACAGGGGGCGCAAAATGAGCAGTTCTTC,CASSSLQGAQNEQFF
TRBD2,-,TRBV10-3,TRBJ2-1,TGTGCCATCAGTGAGTCCGGTGCGGGAGGTATCAATGAGCAGTTCTTC,CAISESGAGGINEQFF
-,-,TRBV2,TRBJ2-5,TGTGCCAGCAGTGATGGGGGCCGGGGAGAGACCCAGTACTTC,CASSDGGRGETQYF
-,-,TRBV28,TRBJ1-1,TGTGCCAGCAGTTTTAGGGGTGCCACTGAAGCTTTCTTT,CASSFRGATEAFF
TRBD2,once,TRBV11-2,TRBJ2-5,TGTGCCAGCACCCGACTAGCGGGAGGGCCAGAGACCCAGTACTTC,CASTRLAGGPETQYF
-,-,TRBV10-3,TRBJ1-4,TGTGCCATCAGTGATAAGGGGAGGACTAATGAAAAACTGTTTTTT,CAISDKGRTNEKLFF
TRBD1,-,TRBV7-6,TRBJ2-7,TGTGCCAGCAGCGGTATGACGGGACAGGGGGCAGGCGAGCAGTACTTC,CASSGMTGQGAGEQYF
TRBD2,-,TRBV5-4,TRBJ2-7,TGTGCCAGCAGCTCCTTAGCGGGAGGAGCCTACGAGCAGTACTTC,CASSSLAGGAYEQYF
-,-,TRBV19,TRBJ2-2,TGTGCCAGTAGTATAGGGGTCCCCCGGAGCACCGGGGAGCTGTTTTTT,CASSIGVPRSTGELFF
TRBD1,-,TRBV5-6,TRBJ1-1,TGTGCCAGCAGCTTTGTGACAGGGGGTCCTGAAGCTTTCTTT,CASSFVTGGPEAFF
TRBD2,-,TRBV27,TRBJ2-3,TGTGCCAGCAGTTTATCCCGACTAGCGGGGACCACAGATACGCAGTATTTT,CASSLSRLAGTTDTQYF
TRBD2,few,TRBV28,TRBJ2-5,TGTGCCAGCACCCCATCAGCGGGGATACAAGAGACCCAGTACTTC,CASTPSAGIQETQYF
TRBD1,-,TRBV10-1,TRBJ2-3,TGCGCCAGCAGTGGGGACAGGGGCACAGATACGCAGTATTTT,CASSGDRGTDTQYF
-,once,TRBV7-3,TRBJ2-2,TGTGCCAGCAGCTTTAAGATAGCCGGGGAGCTGTTTTTT,CASSFKIAGELFF
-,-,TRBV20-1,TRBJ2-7,TGCAGTGCTAGGGAGGGGCGCGAGCAGTACTTC,CSAREGREQYF
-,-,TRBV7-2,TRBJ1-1,TGTGCCAGCAGCAATACGGTGAACACTGAAGCTTTCTTT,CASSNTVNTEAFF
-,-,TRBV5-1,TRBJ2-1,TGCGCCAGCTCCCCGGGTTATCCTGAGGCCAATGAGCAGTTCTTC,CASSPGYPEANEQFF
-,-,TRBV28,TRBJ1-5,TGTGCCACCCTGACCAGGGGTTTGGAACAGCCCCAGCATTTT,CATLTRGLEQPQHF
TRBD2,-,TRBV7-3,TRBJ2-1,TGTGCCAGCAGCTTTAGCGGGGACAATGAGCAGTTCTTC,CASSFSGDNEQFF
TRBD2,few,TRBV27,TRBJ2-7,TGTGCCAGCAGGGGACTAGCGGCAAACGAACTCTCCTACGAGCAGTACTTC,CASRGLAANELSYEQYF
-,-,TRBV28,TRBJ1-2,TGTGCCAGCAGTAAGAGAGGAATCGACTATGGCTACACCTTC,CASSKRGIDYGYTF